The 9 T cell receptor beta chains presented below share a single source sample, sequenced in a study of shared T cell receptors in the human thymus. Generated by immunoSEQ multiplex PCR, the TCRdb table keeps only in-frame clones and is missing some. Among about 380,000 clones listed, 95% were seen once. What was sequenced was thymocytes. The source of these receptors is a human donor.

J is TRBJ2-7 and V is TRBV7-9; D ambiguous. This CDR3 is 15 amino acids long. V was pared by 2 bases and J by 0 bases, with 11 bases between. Germline-derived CDR1 and CDR2 are SEHNR and FQNEAQ (reference sequence). The CDR3 DNA follows: TGTGCCAGCAGCTTAACCGGGCAGGCCTCCTACGAGCAGTACTTC. This encodes CASSLTGQASYEQYF.

J is TRBJ1-4 and V is TRBV10-3; 9 positions agree with TRBD1. In germline, CDR1 is ENHRY, CDR2 SYGVKD. The CDR3 runs to 18 residues. The V gene end was trimmed by 4 bases and the J gene end by 0 bases; junction bases not matched to a gene: 9. The CDR3 sequence is CAISGEDRGHTTNEKLFF. The CDR3, as DNA: TGTGCCATCAGTGGTGAGGACAGGGGCCACACAACTAATGAAAAACTGTTTTTT.

This clone has only one observation. The genes are TRBV28 and TRBJ1-2, with TRBD1 identical over 7 bases. Germline CDR1 and CDR2: MDHEN and SYDVKM. The CDR3 is 14 amino acids. Unmatched junction bases numbered 12, after V lost 7 bases and J lost 7 bases. The CDR3 bases are TGTGCCAGCAACCCCCCCGACAGGGTCGGTGGCTACACCTTC. As protein: CASNPPDRVGGYTF.

This sequence joins TRBV19 and TRBJ1-5; no clear D gene. The CDR3 consists of 16 residues. Germline CDR1 LNHDA, CDR2 SQIVND (reference sequence). The ends were cut back, 1 base at V and 8 bases at J, with 18 bases in the middle. CDR3 amino acids: CASSIGHSITDEPQHF. As DNA, the CDR3 is TGTGCCAGTAGTATAGGACACTCAATTACTGATGAGCCCCAGCATTTT.

This chain joins TRBV5-1 and TRBJ2-3; perhaps TRBD2 as D (6 bases). The germline gives CDR1 SGHRS, CDR2 YFSETQ. Trimming took off 2 bases at V and 0 bases at J, with 19 bases between the two ends. The length of the CDR3 is 18 residues. The CDR3, as DNA: TGCGCCAGCAGCTTTGACGCCCTAGCGACCCTTAGCACAGATACGCAGTATTTT. Encoded protein: CASSFDALATLSTDTQYF.

V usage is TRBV5-4 and J usage is TRBJ2-3, with 8 nucleotides matching TRBD1. CDR3 length: 14 residues. Germline CDR1 and CDR2: SGHNT and YYREEE (reference sequence). Trimming removed 5 bases from V and 0 bases from J; junction bases left unmatched: 2. CDR3 protein: CASRGQESTDTQYF. Written as DNA, the CDR3 is TGTGCCAGCAGGGGACAGGAGAGCACAGATACGCAGTATTTT. Drawing the rest from reference TRBV5-4 and TRBJ2-3, the complete variable domain is ETGVTQSPTHLIKTRGQQVTLRCSSQSGHNTVSWYQQALGQGPQFIFQYYREEENGRGNFPPRFSGLQFPNYSSELNVNALELDDSALYLCASRGQESTDTQYFGPGTRLTVL.

The V and J genes are TRBV7-9 and TRBJ1-1; no definite D call. Trimming removed 2 bases at V and 9 bases at J, with 16 bases between. Looked up from germline, CDR1 is SEHNR and CDR2 is FQNEAQ (reference sequence). The CDR3 contains 14 residues. This CDR3 reads CASSLKPGNAKAFF. In nucleotides, the CDR3 is TGTGCCAGCAGCTTAAAACCCGGGAATGCTAAAGCTTTCTTT.

The rearrangement uses TRBV21-1 and TRBJ2-2; TRBD2 was called by the table and not checked on the DNA. TRBV21-1 is a pseudogene locus. The length of the CDR3 is 18 residues. Here the CDR3 DNA reads TGTGCCAGCAGCAAAGTTTTGTGTAGCGGGGGCGGCACCGGGGAGCTGTTTTTT. Translated, it gives CASSKVLCSGGGTGELFF.

The rearrangement links TRBV15 to TRBJ2-3, with 8 bases fitting TRBD2. Trimming took 1 base from V and 2 from J; bases not matched to a gene: 8. This CDR3 has 17 residues. CDR1 is LNHNV and CDR2 is YYDKDF in the germline V gene (reference sequence). Here the CDR3 DNA reads TGTGCCACCAGCAGAGGGACTAGCAACTTTGCCACAGATACGCAGTATTTT. Residues: CATSRGTSNFATDTQYF.